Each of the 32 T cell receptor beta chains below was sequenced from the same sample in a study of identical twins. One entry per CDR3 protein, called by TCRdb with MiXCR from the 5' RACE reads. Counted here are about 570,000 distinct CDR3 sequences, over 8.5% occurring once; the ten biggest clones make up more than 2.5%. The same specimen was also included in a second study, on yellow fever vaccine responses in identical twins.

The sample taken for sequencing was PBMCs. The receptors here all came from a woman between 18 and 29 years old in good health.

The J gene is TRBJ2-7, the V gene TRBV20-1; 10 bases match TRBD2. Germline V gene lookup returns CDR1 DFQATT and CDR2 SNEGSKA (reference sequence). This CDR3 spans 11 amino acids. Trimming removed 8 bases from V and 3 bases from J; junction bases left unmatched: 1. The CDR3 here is CSLAGGYEQYF. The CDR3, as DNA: TGCAGTTTAGCGGGAGGCTACGAGCAGTACTTC.

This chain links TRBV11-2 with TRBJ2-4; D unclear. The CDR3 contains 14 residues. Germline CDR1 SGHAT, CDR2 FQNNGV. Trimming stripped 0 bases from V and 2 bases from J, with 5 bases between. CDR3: CASSLDPSKNIQYF. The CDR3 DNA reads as TGTGCCAGCAGCTTAGATCCATCCAAAAACATTCAGTACTTC.

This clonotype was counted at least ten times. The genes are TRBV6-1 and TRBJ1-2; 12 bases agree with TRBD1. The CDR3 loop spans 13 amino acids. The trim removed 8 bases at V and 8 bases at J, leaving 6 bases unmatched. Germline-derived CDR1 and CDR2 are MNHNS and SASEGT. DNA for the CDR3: TGTGCCAGCCGGGGACAGGGGGCGAAGGGCTACACCTTC. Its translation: CASRGQGAKGYTF.

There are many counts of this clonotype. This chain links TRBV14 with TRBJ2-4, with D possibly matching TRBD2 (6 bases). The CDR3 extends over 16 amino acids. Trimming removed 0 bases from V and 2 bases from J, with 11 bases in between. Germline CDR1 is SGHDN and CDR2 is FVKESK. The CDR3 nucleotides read TGTGCCAGCAGCCAAGATGCGGGGTATCCCAAAAACATTCAGTACTTC. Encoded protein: CASSQDAGYPKNIQYF.

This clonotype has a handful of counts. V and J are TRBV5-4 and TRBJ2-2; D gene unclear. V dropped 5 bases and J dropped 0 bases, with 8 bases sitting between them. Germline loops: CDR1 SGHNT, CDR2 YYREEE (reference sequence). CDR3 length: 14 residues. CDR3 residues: CASRASPNTGELFF. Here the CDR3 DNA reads TGTGCCAGCAGGGCCTCGCCGAACACCGGGGAGCTGTTTTTT.

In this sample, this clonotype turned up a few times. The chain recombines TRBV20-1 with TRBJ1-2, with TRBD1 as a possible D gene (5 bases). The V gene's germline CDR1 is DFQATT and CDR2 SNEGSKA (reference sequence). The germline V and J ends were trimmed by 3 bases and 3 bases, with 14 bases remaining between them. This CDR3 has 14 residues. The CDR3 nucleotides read TGCAGTGCTAGTGACGACAGACCCTACTATGGCTACACCTTC. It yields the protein CSASDDRPYYGYTF.

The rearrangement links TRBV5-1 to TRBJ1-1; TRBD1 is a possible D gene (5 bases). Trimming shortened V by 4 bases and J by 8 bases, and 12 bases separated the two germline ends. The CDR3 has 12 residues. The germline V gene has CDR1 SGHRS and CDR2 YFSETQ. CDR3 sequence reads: CASSPKAGEAFF. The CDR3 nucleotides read TGCGCCAGCAGCCCAAAGGCAGGGGAAGCTTTCTTT.

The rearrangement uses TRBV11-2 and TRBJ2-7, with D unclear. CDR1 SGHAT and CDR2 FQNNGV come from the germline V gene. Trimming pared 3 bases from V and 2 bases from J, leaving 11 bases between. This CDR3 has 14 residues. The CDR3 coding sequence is TGTGCCAGCAGCTTTGGTGGCCCAACCTACGAGCAGTACTTC. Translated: CASSFGGPTYEQYF.

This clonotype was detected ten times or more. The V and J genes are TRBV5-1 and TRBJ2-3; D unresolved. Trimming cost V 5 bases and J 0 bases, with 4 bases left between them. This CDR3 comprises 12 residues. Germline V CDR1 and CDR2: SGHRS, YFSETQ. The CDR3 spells CASRFSTDTQYF. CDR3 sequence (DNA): TGCGCCAGCAGGTTCAGCACAGATACGCAGTATTTT.

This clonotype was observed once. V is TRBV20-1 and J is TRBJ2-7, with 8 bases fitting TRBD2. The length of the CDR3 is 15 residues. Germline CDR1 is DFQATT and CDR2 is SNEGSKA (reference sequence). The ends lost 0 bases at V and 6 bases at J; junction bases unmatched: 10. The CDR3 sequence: CSARETLAGKIEQYF. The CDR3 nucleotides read TGCAGTGCTAGAGAAACCCTAGCGGGTAAGATCGAGCAGTACTTC.

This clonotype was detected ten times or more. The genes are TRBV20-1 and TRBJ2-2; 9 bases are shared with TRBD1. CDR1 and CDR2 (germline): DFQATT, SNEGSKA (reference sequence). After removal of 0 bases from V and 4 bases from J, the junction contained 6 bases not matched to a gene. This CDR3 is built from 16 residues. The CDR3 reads CSAREGTGKSTGELFF. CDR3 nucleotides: TGCAGTGCTAGAGAGGGGACAGGGAAAAGCACCGGGGAGCTGTTTTTT.

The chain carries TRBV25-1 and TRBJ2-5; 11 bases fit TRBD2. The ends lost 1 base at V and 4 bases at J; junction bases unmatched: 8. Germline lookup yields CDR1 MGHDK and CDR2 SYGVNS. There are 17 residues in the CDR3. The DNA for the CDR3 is TGTGCCAGCAGTGAATGGGTAGCGGGGGGGGCCACAGAGACCCAGTACTTC. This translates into CASSEWVAGGATETQYF.

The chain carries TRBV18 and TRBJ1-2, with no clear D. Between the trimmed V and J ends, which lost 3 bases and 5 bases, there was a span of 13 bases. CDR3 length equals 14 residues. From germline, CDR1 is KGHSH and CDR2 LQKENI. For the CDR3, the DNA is TGTGCCAGCTCACCTCGCCCGAAAGGATATGGCTACACCTTC. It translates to CASSPRPKGYGYTF.

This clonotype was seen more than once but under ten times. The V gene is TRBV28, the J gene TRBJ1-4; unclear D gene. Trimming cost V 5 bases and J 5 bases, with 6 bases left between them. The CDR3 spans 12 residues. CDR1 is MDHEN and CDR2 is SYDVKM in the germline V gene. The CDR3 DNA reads TGTGCCAGCAGTAATAACAATGAAAAACTGTTTTTT. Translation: CASSNNNEKLFF.

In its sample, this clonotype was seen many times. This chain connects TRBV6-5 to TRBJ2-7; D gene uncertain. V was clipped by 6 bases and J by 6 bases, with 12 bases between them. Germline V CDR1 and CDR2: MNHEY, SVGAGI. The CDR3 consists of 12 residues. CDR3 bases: TGTGCCAGCAGCCTAGGGTTGGGCGAGCAGTACTTC. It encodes CASSLGLGEQYF.

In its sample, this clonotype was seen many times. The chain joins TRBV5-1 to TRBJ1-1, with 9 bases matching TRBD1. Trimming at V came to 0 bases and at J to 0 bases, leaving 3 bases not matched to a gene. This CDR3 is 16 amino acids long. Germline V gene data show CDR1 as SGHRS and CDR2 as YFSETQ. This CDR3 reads CASSLDRGPMNTEAFF. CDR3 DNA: TGCGCCAGCAGCTTGGACAGGGGGCCGATGAACACTGAAGCTTTCTTT.

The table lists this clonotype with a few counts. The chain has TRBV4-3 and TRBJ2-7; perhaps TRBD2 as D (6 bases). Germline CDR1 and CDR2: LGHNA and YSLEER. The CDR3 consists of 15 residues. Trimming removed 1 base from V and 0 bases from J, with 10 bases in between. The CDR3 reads CASSQAAGTSYEQYF. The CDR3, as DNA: TGCGCCAGCAGCCAAGCCGCGGGAACCTCCTACGAGCAGTACTTC.

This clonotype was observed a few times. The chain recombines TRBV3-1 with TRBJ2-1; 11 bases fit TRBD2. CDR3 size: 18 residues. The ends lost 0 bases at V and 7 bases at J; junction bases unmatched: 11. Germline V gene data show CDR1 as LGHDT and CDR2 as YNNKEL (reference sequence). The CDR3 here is CASSQDRPTSGSYNEQFF. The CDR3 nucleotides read TGTGCCAGCAGCCAAGATCGCCCTACTAGCGGGAGCTATAATGAGCAGTTCTTC.

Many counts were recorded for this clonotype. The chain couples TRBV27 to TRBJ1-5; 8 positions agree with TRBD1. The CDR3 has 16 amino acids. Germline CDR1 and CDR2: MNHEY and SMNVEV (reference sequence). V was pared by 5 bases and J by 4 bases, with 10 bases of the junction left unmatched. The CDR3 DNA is TGTGCCAGCAGTCCTTCGACAGGGGAAGTAAATCAGCCCCAGCATTTT. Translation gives CASSPSTGEVNQPQHF.

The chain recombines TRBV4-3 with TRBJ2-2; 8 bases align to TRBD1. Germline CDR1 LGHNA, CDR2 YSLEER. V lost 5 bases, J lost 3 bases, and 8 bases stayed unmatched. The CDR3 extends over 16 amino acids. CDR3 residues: CASSVDQGAHTGELFF. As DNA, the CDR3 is TGCGCCAGCAGCGTCGACCAGGGGGCGCACACCGGGGAGCTGTTTTTT.

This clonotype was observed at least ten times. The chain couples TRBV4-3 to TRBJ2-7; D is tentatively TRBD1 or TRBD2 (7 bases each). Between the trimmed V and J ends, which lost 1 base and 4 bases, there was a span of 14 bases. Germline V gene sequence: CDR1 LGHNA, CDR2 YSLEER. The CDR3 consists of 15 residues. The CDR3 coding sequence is TGCGCCAGCAGCCAAGTTGGCAGGGGGGGGTACGAGCAGTACTTC. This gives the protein CASSQVGRGGYEQYF.

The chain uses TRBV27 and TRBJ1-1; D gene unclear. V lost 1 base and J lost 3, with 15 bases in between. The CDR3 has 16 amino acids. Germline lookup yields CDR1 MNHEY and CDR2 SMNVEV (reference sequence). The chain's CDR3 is CASSLFLRGEYTEAFF. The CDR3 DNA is TGTGCCAGCAGTTTATTTTTGCGGGGTGAATACACTGAAGCTTTCTTT.

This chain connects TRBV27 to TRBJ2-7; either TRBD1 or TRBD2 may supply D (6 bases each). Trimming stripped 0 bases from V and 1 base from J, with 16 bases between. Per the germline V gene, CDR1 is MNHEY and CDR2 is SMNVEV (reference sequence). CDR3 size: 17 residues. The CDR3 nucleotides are TGTGCCAGCAGTTTATCGCTGAGACTAGGGACATCCTACGAGCAGTACTTC. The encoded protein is CASSLSLRLGTSYEQYF.

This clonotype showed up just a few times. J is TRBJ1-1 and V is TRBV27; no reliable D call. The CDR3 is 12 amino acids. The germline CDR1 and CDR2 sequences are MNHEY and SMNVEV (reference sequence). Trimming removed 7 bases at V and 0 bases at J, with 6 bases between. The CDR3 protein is CASKSLNTEAFF. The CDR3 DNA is TGTGCCAGCAAGTCCCTGAACACTGAAGCTTTCTTT.

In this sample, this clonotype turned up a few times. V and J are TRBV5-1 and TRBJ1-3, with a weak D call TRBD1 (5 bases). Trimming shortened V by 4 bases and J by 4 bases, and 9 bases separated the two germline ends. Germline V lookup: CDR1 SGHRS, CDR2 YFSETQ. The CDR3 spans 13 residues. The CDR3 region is CASSPDTGNTIYF. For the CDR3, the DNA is TGCGCCAGCAGCCCGGACACCGGAAACACCATATATTTT. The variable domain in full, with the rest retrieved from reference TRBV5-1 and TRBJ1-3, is KAGVTQTPRYLIKTRGQQVTLSCSPISGHRSVSWYQQTPGQGLQFLFEYFSETQRNKGNFPGRFSGRQFSNSRSEMNVSTLELGDSALYLCASSPDTGNTIYFGEGSWLTVV.

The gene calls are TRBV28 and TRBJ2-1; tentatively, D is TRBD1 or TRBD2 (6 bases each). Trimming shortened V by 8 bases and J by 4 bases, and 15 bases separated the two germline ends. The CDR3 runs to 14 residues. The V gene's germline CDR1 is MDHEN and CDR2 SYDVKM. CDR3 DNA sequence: TGTGCCAGCGGGGGGCAGGGGTCGTACAATGAGCAGTTCTTC. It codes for CASGGQGSYNEQFF.

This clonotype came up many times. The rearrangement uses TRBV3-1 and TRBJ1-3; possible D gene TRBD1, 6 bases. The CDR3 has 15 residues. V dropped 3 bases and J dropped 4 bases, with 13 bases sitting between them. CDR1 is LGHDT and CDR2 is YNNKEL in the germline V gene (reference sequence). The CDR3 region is CASSQRTGRGNTIYF. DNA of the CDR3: TGTGCCAGCAGCCAGAGAACAGGGAGAGGAAACACCATATATTTT.

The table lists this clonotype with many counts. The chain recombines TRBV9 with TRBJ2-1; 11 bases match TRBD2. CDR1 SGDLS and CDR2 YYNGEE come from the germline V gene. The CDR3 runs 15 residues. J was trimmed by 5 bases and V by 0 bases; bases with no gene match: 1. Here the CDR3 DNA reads TGTGCCAGCAGCGTAGAACTAGCGGGGGACAATGAGCAGTTCTTC. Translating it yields CASSVELAGDNEQFF.

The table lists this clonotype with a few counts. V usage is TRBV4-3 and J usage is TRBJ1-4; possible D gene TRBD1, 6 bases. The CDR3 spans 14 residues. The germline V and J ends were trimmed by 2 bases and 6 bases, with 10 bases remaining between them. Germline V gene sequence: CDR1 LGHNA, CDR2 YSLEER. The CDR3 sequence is CASSQQGSDEKLFF. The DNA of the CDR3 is TGCGCCAGCAGCCAACAGGGGTCGGATGAAAAACTGTTTTTT.

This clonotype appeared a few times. For the CDR3, the DNA is TGTGCCAGCAGTATGGGACGGACCTACTCCTACGAGCAGTACTTC. This translates into CASSMGRTYSYEQYF. The J gene is TRBJ2-7, the V gene TRBV6-2 or TRBV6-3; either TRBD1 or TRBD2 may supply D (5 bases each). Germline CDR1 MNHEY, CDR2 SVGEGT. The CDR3 length is 15 residues. Trimming left V 5 bases short and J 0 bases short, with 14 bases between.

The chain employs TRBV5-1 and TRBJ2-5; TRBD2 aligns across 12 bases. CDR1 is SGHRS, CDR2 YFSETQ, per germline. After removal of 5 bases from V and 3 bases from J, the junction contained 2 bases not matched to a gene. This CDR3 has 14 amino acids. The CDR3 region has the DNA TGCGCCAGCAGGACTAGCGGGAGAGAAGAGACCCAGTACTTC. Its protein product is CASRTSGREETQYF.

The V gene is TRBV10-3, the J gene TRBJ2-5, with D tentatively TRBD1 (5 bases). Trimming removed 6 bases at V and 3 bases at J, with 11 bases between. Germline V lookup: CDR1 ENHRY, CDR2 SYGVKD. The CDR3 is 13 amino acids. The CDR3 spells CAISDQGKETQYF. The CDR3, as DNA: TGTGCCATCAGCGACCAGGGAAAAGAGACCCAGTACTTC.